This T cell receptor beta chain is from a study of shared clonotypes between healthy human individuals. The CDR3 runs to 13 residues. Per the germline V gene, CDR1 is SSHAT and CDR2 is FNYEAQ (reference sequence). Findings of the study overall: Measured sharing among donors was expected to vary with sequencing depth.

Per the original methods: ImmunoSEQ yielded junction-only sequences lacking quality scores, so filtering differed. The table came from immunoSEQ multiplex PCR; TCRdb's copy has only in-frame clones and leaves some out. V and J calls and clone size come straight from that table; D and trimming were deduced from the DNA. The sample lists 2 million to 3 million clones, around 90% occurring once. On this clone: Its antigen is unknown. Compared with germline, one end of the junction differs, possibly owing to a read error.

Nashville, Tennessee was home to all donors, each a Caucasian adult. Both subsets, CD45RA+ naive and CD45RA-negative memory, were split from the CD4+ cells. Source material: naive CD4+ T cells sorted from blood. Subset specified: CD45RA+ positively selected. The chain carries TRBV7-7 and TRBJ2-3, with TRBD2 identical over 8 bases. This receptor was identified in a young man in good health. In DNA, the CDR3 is TGTGCTAGCAGCAAGACTAGCGCAGATACGCAGTATTTT. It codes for CASSKTSADTQYF. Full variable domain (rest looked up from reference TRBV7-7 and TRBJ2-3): GAGVSQSPRYKVTKRGQDVTLRCDPISSHATLYWYQQALGQGPEFLTYFNYEAQPDKSGLPSDRFSAERPEGSISTLTIQRTEQRDSAMYRCASSKTSADTQYFGPGTRLTVL.